Sequencing of this T cell receptor (beta chain) was carried out in a study of beta chain features in type 1 diabetes. Across the study: The examined sorted cells totaled approximately 110 million across samples.

Study-wide points: Shorter TCRB CDR3s, moderately but significantly so, marked every one of the four CD4+ subsets in Type 1 diabetes patients. In these data, an HLA type influence on TCRB rearrangement remained unresolved.

In the case of this clone: Its target is unknown. The sample contains more than one DNA sequence encoding this CDR3.

Expressed TCRB transcripts were sequenced, since all the RNA that had been isolated was reverse transcribed. Profiling relied on immunoSEQ multiplex PCR, and the TCRdb table lists in-frame clones only, not all of them. The sample records over 500,000 clones, about a sixth being singletons. The V end lost 5 bases, the J end lost 4 bases, and 3 bases lay between the germline ends. Germline V gives CDR1 MDHEN, CDR2 SYDVKM. CDR3 size: 11 residues. The chain employs TRBV28 and TRBJ1-5; the D is unclear. Sequencing was carried out using naive CD4+ T cells from blood. The TCR comes from a man aged 18 to 30 in good health. CDR3 DNA: TGTGCCAGCAGTAGGAATCAGCCCCAGCATTTT. Its translation: CASSRNQPQHF.